This entry features one T cell receptor beta chain sequence. Its antigen is undetermined. Germline CDR1 and CDR2: MNHNS and SASEGT. The CDR3 length is 13 residues. Trimming took off 6 bases at V and 2 bases at J, with 10 bases between the two ends. Only in-frame clones appear in the TCRdb table, and some are missing; sequencing was by immunoSEQ multiplex PCR. This table holds tens of thousands of clones, approximately 83% found once. This record belongs to a study of radiotherapy plus CTLA-4 blockade in lung cancer. Findings of the study overall: Tumor-origin TCR clones grew in blood after radiotherapy plus ipilimumab. Alongside interferon-beta, early blood T cell clone dynamics were reportedly the best predictor of response.

The sequencing here drew on peripheral blood, taken from a patient treated with radiotherapy plus ipilimumab. This clonotype originated in a human donor with non-small cell lung cancer who had stable disease on radiotherapy plus ipilimumab. V gene TRBV6-1 combines with J gene TRBJ1-2; possibly TRBD1 for D (5 bases). CDR3 protein: CASSLDKNYGYTF. The CDR3 DNA sequence: TGTGCCAGCAGCCTGGACAAAAACTATGGCTACACCTTC.